This TCR beta chain was profiled in a study of blood T cells in healthy people across ages. Study summary: Through template switching, about one barcoded beta molecule was captured per two T cells, as measured in model experiments. Regarding the study as a whole: The unknown donor CMV status may have confounded expanded clonotype changes. Age brought a roughly linear fall in TCR beta diversity measured per million T cells.

With regard to this clonotype: What it binds is unknown.

The use of a sample-barcoded 5' primer and a J-beta primer mix characterized a second PCR of roughly 7 to 11 cycles. TCRdb reprocessed the 5' RACE reads via MiXCR and lists one record per CDR3 protein. The sample holds 1.5 million to 2 million distinct CDR3 sequences, 49% seen once. Each donor gave 9 to 10 milliliters of peripheral blood. With 4 bases removed from V and 2 bases from J, the gap between germline ends came to 8 bases. Germline V gene lookup returns CDR1 ENHRY and CDR2 SYGVKD. This CDR3 has 13 amino acids. This chain uses TRBV10-3 with TRBJ2-5, with unresolved D. Sequencing was carried out using blood. This receptor was identified in a woman in her 40s in good health. The CDR3 here is CAISGTIQETQYF. The DNA for the CDR3 is TGTGCCATCAGTGGGACCATTCAAGAGACCCAGTACTTC.